These 9 T cell receptor beta chains came from one sample sequenced in a study of beta chain features in type 1 diabetes. The study reverse transcribed the entire isolated RNA, so it sequenced expressed TCRB transcripts. Measured with immunoSEQ multiplex PCR; TCRdb has only the in-frame clones, and not every one. The table includes 110,000 to 150,000 clones, 9% to 9.5% detected once. Sequenced sample: central memory CD4+ T cells from blood. These receptors were obtained from a man younger than 30 in good health.

This clone appeared a few times. V usage is TRBV18 and J usage is TRBJ1-5; 8 bases match TRBD1. The CDR3 runs to 15 residues. Germline CDR1 reads KGHSH; CDR2 reads LQKENI. J gave up 5 bases and V 3 bases, and 6 bases lay outside the gene matches. This chain's CDR3 is CASSPNGQGHQPQHF. The CDR3, as DNA: TGTGCCAGCTCACCTAACGGACAGGGTCATCAGCCCCAGCATTTT.

The chain uses TRBV4-1 and TRBJ2-7; D uncertain. V was shortened by 4 bases and J by 3 bases, with 16 bases between the two germline ends. Germline V gives CDR1 MGHRA, CDR2 YSYEKL. The CDR3 is 15 amino acids. For the CDR3, the DNA is TGCGCCAGCAGCCCCCGTTTGCCGGTCAACTACGAGCAGTACTTC. It specifies CASSPRLPVNYEQYF.

This chain uses TRBV30 with TRBJ1-1, with a tentative D call TRBD1 (5 bases). The CDR3 loop spans 14 amino acids. Germline V gene lookup returns CDR1 GTSNPN and CDR2 SVGIG (reference sequence). The ends were cut back, 1 base at V and 4 bases at J, with 13 bases in the middle. CDR3 protein: CAWSEPGGGTEAFF. The CDR3 DNA reads TGTGCCTGGAGTGAGCCCGGGGGGGGCACTGAAGCTTTCTTT.

This clone showed up many times. The chain employs TRBV6-5 and TRBJ2-7; TRBD1 matches at 9 bases. The CDR3 covers 14 residues. CDR1 and CDR2 from the germline V gene are MNHEY and SVGAGI. V lost 5 bases to trimming and J lost 3 bases; unmatched junction nucleotides: 5. Here the CDR3 reads CASSTRTGVYEQYF. CDR3 coding DNA: TGTGCCAGCAGTACCCGGACAGGGGTCTACGAGCAGTACTTC.

The V gene is TRBV11-3, the J gene TRBJ2-1; 7 bases map to TRBD1. V was clipped by 5 bases and J by 5 bases; unmatched bases: 6. Germline V gene lookup returns CDR1 SGHNT and CDR2 YENEEA. CDR3 length: 14 amino acids. The CDR3 nucleotides are TGTGCCAGCAGCGCCGGACAGGCGAACAATGAGCAGTTCTTC. Protein: CASSAGQANNEQFF.

The chain is built from TRBV19 and TRBJ2-2; D unresolved. V dropped 6 bases and J dropped 8 bases, with 13 bases sitting between them. This CDR3 is 13 amino acids long. Germline V lookup: CDR1 LNHDA, CDR2 SQIVND (reference sequence). CDR3 sequence: CASSQERRGELFF. The DNA of the CDR3 is TGTGCCAGTAGCCAAGAGAGGCGGGGGGAGCTGTTTTTT.

Only a few counts were recorded for this clone. This chain joins TRBV29-1 and TRBJ2-3, with D possibly matching TRBD2 (6 bases). Germline V gives CDR1 SQVTM, CDR2 ANQGSEA. The CDR3 has 13 amino acids. The V and J ends lost 1 base and 6 bases respectively, with 11 bases between them. In DNA, the CDR3 is TGCAGCGTTGAAGGTTCCCGGGGGGATACGCAGTATTTT. As protein: CSVEGSRGDTQYF.

This clone was counted between two and nine times. The CDR3 loop reads CASSPPAGVNTEAFF. CDR3 nucleotide sequence: TGTGCCAGCTCACCACCGGCAGGGGTGAACACTGAAGCTTTCTTT. The chain combines TRBV18 with TRBJ1-1, with a weak D call TRBD1 (6 bases). The CDR3 length is 15 residues. The germline CDR1 and CDR2 sequences are KGHSH and LQKENI. V was trimmed by 0 bases and J by 0 bases, leaving 8 bases between them.

The rearrangement links TRBV27 to TRBJ1-2; D not resolved. The germline V and J ends were trimmed by 7 bases and 0 bases, with 12 bases remaining between them. Germline V lookup: CDR1 MNHEY, CDR2 SMNVEV (reference sequence). CDR3 length: 14 amino acids. The CDR3: CASKPTLANYGYTF. For the CDR3, the DNA is TGTGCCAGCAAACCGACACTCGCTAACTATGGCTACACCTTC.